The clone carrying this TCR beta chain was counted only a few times. A sample-barcoded 5' primer and a J-beta primer mix were used in a second PCR of roughly 6 to 11 cycles. TCRdb re-called the 5' RACE reads with MiXCR, one entry per CDR3 protein. The sample shows around 900,000 distinct CDR3 sequences, roughly 51% of them seen only once. The entry originates in a study of blood T cells in healthy people across ages. V was pared by 0 bases and J by 5 bases, with 3 bases of the junction left unmatched. Germline V gene sequence: CDR1 MGHRA, CDR2 YSYEKL. CDR3 length: 14 residues. The receptor was derived from a woman aged 55 to 70 in good health. V gene TRBV4-1 combines with J gene TRBJ2-5; 7 bases are shared with TRBD1. The sequenced material came from blood. The CDR3 DNA reads as TGCGCCAGCAGCCAAGAAAGCAGGGGGGAGACCCAGTACTTC. Amino acid sequence: CASSQESRGETQYF.